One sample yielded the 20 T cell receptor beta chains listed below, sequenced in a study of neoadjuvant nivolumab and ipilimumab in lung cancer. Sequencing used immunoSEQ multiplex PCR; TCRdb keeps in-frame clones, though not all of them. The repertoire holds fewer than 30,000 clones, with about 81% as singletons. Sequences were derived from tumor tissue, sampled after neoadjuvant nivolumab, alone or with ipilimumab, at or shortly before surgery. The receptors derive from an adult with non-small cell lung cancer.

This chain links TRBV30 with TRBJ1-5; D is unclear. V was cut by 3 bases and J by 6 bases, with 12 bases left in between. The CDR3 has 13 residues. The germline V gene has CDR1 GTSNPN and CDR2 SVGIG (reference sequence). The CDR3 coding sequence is TGTGCCTGGAGCGGTGGGAAGGGTCAGCCCCAGCATTTT. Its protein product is CAWSGGKGQPQHF.

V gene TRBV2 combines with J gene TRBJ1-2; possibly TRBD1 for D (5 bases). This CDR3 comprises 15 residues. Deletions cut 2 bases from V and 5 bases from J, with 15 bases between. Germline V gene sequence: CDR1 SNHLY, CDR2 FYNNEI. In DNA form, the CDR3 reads TGTGCCAGCAGTGAACCCCAGGGTGGGAGGTATGGCTACACCTTC. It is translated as CASSEPQGGRYGYTF.

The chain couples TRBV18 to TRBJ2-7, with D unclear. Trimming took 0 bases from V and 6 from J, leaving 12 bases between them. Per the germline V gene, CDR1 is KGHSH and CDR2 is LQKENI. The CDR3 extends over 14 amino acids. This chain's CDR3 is CASSPPIEVGEQYF. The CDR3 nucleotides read TGTGCCAGCTCACCACCGATAGAAGTAGGCGAGCAGTACTTC.

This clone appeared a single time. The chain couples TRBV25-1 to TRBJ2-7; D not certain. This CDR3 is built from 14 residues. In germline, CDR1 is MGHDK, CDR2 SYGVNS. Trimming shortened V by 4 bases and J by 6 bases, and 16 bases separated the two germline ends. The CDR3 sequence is CASSGLSVPPEQYF. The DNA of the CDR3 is TGTGCCAGCAGTGGCCTTTCGGTCCCCCCCGAGCAGTACTTC.

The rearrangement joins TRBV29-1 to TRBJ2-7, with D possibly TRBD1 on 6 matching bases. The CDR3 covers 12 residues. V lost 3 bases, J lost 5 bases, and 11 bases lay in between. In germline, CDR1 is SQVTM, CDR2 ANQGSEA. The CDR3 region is CSVDFGGNEQYF. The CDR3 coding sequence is TGCAGCGTTGATTTTGGGGGCAACGAGCAGTACTTC.

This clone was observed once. CDR3 residues: CASSLVGTGGRLMKAFF. Written as DNA, the CDR3 is TGTGCCAGCAGCCTCGTCGGGACAGGGGGCCGCCTTATGAAAGCTTTCTTT. The chain recombines TRBV7-9 with TRBJ1-1, with 12 bases identical to TRBD1. The V segment lost 5 bases and the J segment 9 bases; nucleotides outside the gene matches: 16. The CDR3 has 17 amino acids. Per germline, CDR1 SEHNR and CDR2 FQNEAQ (reference sequence).

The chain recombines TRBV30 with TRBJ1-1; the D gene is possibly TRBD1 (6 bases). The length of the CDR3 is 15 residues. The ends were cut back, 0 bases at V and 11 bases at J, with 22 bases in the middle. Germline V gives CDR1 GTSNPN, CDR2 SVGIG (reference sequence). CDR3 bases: TGTGCCTGGAGTGTGGTTTGGGACACCTCATTGGAGGCTTTCTTT. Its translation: CAWSVVWDTSLEAFF.

Here the CDR3 DNA reads TGCAGCGTTTTCCCAAATAGCGGATTCAGCACAGATACGCAGTATTTT. This encodes CSVFPNSGFSTDTQYF. The rearrangement links TRBV29-1 to TRBJ2-3, with D tentatively TRBD2 (6 bases). The CDR3 has 16 amino acids. V was cut by 5 bases and J by 0 bases, with 18 bases left in between. CDR1 and CDR2 from the germline V gene are SQVTM and ANQGSEA.

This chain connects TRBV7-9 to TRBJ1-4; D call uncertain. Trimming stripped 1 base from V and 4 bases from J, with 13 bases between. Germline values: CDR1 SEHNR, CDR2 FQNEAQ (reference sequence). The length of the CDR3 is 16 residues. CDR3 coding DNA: TGTGCCAGCAGCTTAGTTAGAGGCAGAAATAATGAAAAACTGTTTTTT. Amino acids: CASSLVRGRNNEKLFF.

As DNA, the CDR3 is TGTGCCAGCAGCTTAGTTTGGGCCGGAGGACAGGGATCCGATACGCAGTATTTT. Its protein product is CASSLVWAGGQGSDTQYF. V and J are TRBV7-9 and TRBJ2-3, with 8 bases matching TRBD1. The length of the CDR3 is 18 residues. Unmatched junction bases numbered 15, after V lost 1 base and J lost 6 bases. Looked up from germline, CDR1 is SEHNR and CDR2 is FQNEAQ (reference sequence).

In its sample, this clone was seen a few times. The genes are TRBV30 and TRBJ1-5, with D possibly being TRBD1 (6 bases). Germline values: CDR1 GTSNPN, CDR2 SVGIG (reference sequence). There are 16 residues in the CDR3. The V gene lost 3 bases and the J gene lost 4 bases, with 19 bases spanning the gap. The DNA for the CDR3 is TGTGCCTGGAGGCGCGAGGGGGGGGCGGCTAATCAGCCCCAGCATTTT. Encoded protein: CAWRREGGAANQPQHF.

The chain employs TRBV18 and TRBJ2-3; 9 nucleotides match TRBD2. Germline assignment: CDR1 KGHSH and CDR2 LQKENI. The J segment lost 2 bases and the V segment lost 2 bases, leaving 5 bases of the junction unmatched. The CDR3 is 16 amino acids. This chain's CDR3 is CASSPGVAGATDTQYF. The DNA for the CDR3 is TGTGCCAGCTCACCAGGTGTAGCGGGAGCCACAGATACGCAGTATTTT. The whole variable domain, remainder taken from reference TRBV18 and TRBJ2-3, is NAGVMQNPRHLVRRRGQEARLRCSPMKGHSHVYWYRQLPEEGLKFMVYLQKENIIDESGMPKERFSAEFPKEGPSILRIQQVVRGDSAAYFCASSPGVAGATDTQYFGPGTRLTVL.

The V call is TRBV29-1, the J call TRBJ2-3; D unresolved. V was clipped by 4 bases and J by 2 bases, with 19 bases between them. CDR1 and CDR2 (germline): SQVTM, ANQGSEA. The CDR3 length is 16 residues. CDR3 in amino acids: CSVVSLAVAITDTQYF. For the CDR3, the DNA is TGCAGCGTTGTCTCTCTGGCAGTCGCTATCACAGATACGCAGTATTTT.

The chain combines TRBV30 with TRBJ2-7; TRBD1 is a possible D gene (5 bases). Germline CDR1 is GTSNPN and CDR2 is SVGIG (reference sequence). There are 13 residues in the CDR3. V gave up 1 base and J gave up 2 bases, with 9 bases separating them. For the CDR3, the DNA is TGTGCCTGGAGTGGGACACCTCCCTACGAGCAGTACTTC. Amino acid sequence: CAWSGTPPYEQYF.

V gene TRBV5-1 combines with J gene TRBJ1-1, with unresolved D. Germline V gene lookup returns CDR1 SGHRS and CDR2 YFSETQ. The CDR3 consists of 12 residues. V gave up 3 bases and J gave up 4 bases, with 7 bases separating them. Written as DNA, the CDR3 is TGCGCCAGCAGCTCCACGGGCACTGAAGCTTTCTTT. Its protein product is CASSSTGTEAFF.

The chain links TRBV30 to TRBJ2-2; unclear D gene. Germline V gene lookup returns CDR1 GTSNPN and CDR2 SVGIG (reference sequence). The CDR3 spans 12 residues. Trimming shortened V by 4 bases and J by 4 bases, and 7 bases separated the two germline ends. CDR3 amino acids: CAWIDTTGELFF. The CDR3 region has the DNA TGTGCCTGGATTGACACCACCGGGGAGCTGTTTTTT.

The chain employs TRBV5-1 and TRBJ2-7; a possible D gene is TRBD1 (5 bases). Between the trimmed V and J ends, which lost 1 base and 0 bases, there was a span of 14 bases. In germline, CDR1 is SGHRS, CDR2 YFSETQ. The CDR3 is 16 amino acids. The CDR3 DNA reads TGCGCCAGCAGCTTGATAATTGTTGGGGCCTCCTACGAGCAGTACTTC. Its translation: CASSLIIVGASYEQYF.

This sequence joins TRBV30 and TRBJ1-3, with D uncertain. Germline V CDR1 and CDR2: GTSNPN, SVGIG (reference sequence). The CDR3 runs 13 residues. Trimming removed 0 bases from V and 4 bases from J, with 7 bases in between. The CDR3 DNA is TGTGCCTGGAGTGTACAGTCCGGAAACACCATATATTTT. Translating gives CAWSVQSGNTIYF.

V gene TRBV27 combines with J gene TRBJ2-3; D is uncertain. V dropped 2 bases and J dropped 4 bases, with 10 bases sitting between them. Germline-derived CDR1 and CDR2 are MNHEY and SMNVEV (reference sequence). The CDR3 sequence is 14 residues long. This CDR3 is CASSLKRRPDTQYF. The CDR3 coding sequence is TGTGCCAGCAGTTTAAAGAGAAGACCAGATACGCAGTATTTT.

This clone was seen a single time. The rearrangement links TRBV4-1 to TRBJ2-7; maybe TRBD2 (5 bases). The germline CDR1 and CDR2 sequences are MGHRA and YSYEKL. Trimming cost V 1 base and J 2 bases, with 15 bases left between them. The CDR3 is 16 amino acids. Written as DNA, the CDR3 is TGCGCCAGCAGCCAAGGATCGGCGGGTATAACCTACGAGCAGTACTTC. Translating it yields CASSQGSAGITYEQYF.